The TCR beta chain described here comes from a study of tumor-infiltrating lymphocytes in primary liver carcinoma. General study results and limits: Blood's top-250-clone fraction was significantly lower than that of tumors (p = 0.039). Tumor region pairs shared more overlap than did tumor-adjacent and tumor-blood pairs.

Worth noting for this clonotype: Its antigen is currently unknown. Germline is not matched at one junction end, which may reflect a read error.

Researchers generated TCR beta cDNA from around 510 ng of total RNA, relying on a constant-region primer. TCR beta libraries came from three nested multiplex PCR rounds using slightly modified ARM-PCR. TCRdb independently ran MiXCR on the multiplex PCR reads; one entry per CDR3 protein. The profile covers 70,000 to 85,000 distinct CDR3 sequences, with about 70% appearing a single time and approximately 15% taken by the ten largest. Each 20-30 mg portion of unsorted bulk tissue served as the source for co-extraction of RNA and DNA. The cohort consisted of patients whose primary liver carcinoma was surgically resected. Every tumor specimen contained over 80% viable tumor cells. The sequence came from an older woman with primary liver carcinoma and hepatitis B virus infection. The sequenced sample consisted of liver tumor tissue from sampling region 4. Regarding subset: tumor region T4, right-lateral pole.

CDR3 sequence: CASSQDFRGTSTYEQYF. DNA of the CDR3: TGTGCCAGCAGCCAAGATTTTCGTGGGACGAGCACCTATGAGCAGTACTTC. This chain joins TRBV4-2 and TRBJ2-7, with D possibly being TRBD1 or TRBD2 (5 bases each). There are 17 residues in the CDR3. Per germline, CDR1 LGHNA and CDR2 YNFKEQ.